The next 23 T cell receptor beta chains were all read from a single sample in a study of blood T cell repertoires in COVID-19. Measured with immunoSEQ multiplex PCR; TCRdb has only the in-frame clones, and not every one. The table includes a few hundred thousand clones, approximately 91% detected once. Material for sequencing was peripheral blood. All receptors come from a woman in her sixties with acute or convalescent COVID-19.

This sequence joins TRBV9 and TRBJ2-1; the D is unclear. The CDR3 length is 14 residues. The ends were cut back, 0 bases at V and 4 bases at J, with 8 bases in the middle. Germline-derived CDR1 and CDR2 are SGDLS and YYNGEE. The CDR3 DNA reads as TGTGCCAGCAGCGTAGTGGTAGAATACAATGAGCAGTTCTTC. Protein: CASSVVVEYNEQFF.

The gene calls are TRBV9 and TRBJ2-2, with D possibly TRBD2 on 6 matching bases. CDR3 size: 17 residues. Germline V lookup: CDR1 SGDLS, CDR2 YYNGEE. V lost 0 bases and J 9 bases, leaving 21 bases between the germline ends. The CDR3 loop is CASSVALAGGGTRELFF. CDR3 nucleotides: TGTGCCAGCAGCGTAGCACTAGCCGGGGGTGGGACCCGGGAGCTGTTTTTT. Variable domain in full (rest from reference TRBV9 and TRBJ2-2): DSGVTQTPKHLITATGQRVTLRCSPRSGDLSVYWYQQSLDQGLQFLIQYYNGEERAKGNILERFSAQQFPDLHSELNLSSLELGDSALYFCASSVALAGGGTRELFFGEGSRLTVL.

The chain couples TRBV4-1 to TRBJ1-5, with D possibly matching TRBD1 (6 bases). Germline V gene sequence: CDR1 MGHRA, CDR2 YSYEKL. The germline V and J ends were trimmed by 6 bases and 6 bases, with 15 bases remaining between them. The CDR3 totals 14 residues. The CDR3 sequence: CASRKTGRGQPQHF. In DNA, the CDR3 is TGCGCCAGCAGGAAAACAGGGAGGGGTCAGCCCCAGCATTTT.

The rearrangement uses TRBV6-5 and TRBJ1-1, with D unclear. CDR3 length: 12 amino acids. Germline V lookup: CDR1 MNHEY, CDR2 SVGAGI. V was pared by 6 bases and J by 1 base, with 6 bases between. The CDR3 here is CASRTANTEAFF. As DNA, the CDR3 is TGTGCCAGCAGAACAGCGAACACTGAAGCTTTCTTT.

The rearrangement joins TRBV24-1 to TRBJ1-2; D is possibly TRBD1 (6 bases). Between the trimmed V and J ends, which lost 9 bases and 7 bases, there was a span of 14 bases. The CDR3 extends over 12 amino acids. CDR1 and CDR2 (germline): KGHDR, SFDVKD. The DNA for the CDR3 is TGTGCCACCGGAGGGGGGGCAGGTGGCTACACCTTC. As protein: CATGGGAGGYTF.

This chain connects TRBV6-5 to TRBJ2-6, with D possibly being TRBD2 (6 bases). From germline, CDR1 is MNHEY and CDR2 SVGAGI. The CDR3 runs 14 residues. Trimming stripped 6 bases from V and 3 bases from J, with 9 bases between. CDR3 protein: CASRAGLGANVLTF. CDR3 in DNA: TGTGCCAGCAGAGCGGGCCTTGGGGCCAACGTCCTGACTTTC.

The J gene is TRBJ2-7, the V gene TRBV11-1; 13 positions match TRBD2. Germline V lookup: CDR1 SGHAT, CDR2 FQDESV (reference sequence). V trimming: 5 bases; J trimming: 7 bases; junction bases outside the gene matches: 8. The CDR3 runs to 15 residues. CDR3 nucleotides: TGTGCCAGCAGCAACGGACTAGCGGGAGTAGGTGAGCAGTACTTC. Protein: CASSNGLAGVGEQYF. Full variable domain (outside the CDR3, taken from reference TRBV11-1 and TRBJ2-7): EAEVAQSPRYKITEKSQAVAFWCDPISGHATLYWYRQILGQGPELLVQFQDESVVDDSQLPKDRFSAERLKGVDSTLKIQPAELGDSAMYLCASSNGLAGVGEQYFGPGTRLTVT.

The chain employs TRBV7-2 and TRBJ2-1; possible D gene TRBD2, 6 bases. Germline V gives CDR1 SGHTA, CDR2 FQGNSA. V lost 3 bases and J 5 bases, leaving 17 bases between the germline ends. The CDR3 is 16 residues long. Here the CDR3 reads CASSLLGLFLNNEQFF. In DNA, the CDR3 is TGTGCCAGCAGCTTGTTGGGACTTTTCCTTAACAATGAGCAGTTCTTC.

The CDR3 spells CASSPGGLRADEQFF. The CDR3 region has the DNA TGTGCCAGCAGCCCCGGCGGACTTCGAGCGGATGAGCAGTTCTTC. The chain employs TRBV7-3 and TRBJ2-1; D possibly corresponds to TRBD2 (5 bases). The CDR3 runs to 15 residues. Germline CDR1 is SGHTA and CDR2 is FQGTGA. Trimming stripped 5 bases from V and 8 bases from J, with 19 bases between.

This clone showed up just a few times. The chain employs TRBV28 and TRBJ2-7; D remains ambiguous. Germline-derived CDR1 and CDR2 are MDHEN and SYDVKM. The V end lost 5 bases, the J end lost 2 bases, and 4 bases lay between the germline ends. This CDR3 contains 11 residues. The CDR3 is CASSPTYEQYF. The CDR3 DNA is TGTGCCAGCAGTCCCACCTACGAGCAGTACTTC.

The chain joins TRBV6-5 to TRBJ2-5; D unresolved. Per the germline V gene, CDR1 is MNHEY and CDR2 is SVGAGI. The CDR3 is made up of 14 amino acids. Trimming stripped 1 base from V and 0 bases from J, with 6 bases between. The CDR3 nucleotides read TGTGCCAGCAGTTACTACGCGTACCAAGAGACCCAGTACTTC. Residues: CASSYYAYQETQYF.

The chain employs TRBV4-2 and TRBJ1-5; TRBD1 matches at 10 bases. Losses at the gene ends were 7 bases for V and 6 bases for J; bases not matched to a gene: 6. The CDR3 runs to 14 residues. CDR1 LGHNA and CDR2 YNFKEQ come from the germline V gene. This CDR3 is CASTPGQGFQPQHF. The CDR3 nucleotides are TGTGCCAGCACCCCGGGACAGGGGTTTCAGCCCCAGCATTTT.

The rearrangement uses TRBV4-1 and TRBJ1-4; D is unclear. Trimming took 6 bases from V and 2 from J, leaving 10 bases between them. CDR3 length equals 14 residues. From germline, CDR1 is MGHRA and CDR2 YSYEKL. The CDR3 nucleotides read TGCGCCAGCAGGTCCGTCGTGACTAATGAAAAACTGTTTTTT. Translated: CASRSVVTNEKLFF.

The V and J genes are TRBV29-1 and TRBJ2-1; 12 nucleotides align to TRBD2. J lost 9 bases, V lost 8 bases, and 17 bases had no gene match. Germline V gene lookup returns CDR1 SQVTM and CDR2 ANQGSEA. The CDR3 totals 16 residues. The CDR3 is CSLNRLAGVLGGEQFF. Here the CDR3 DNA reads TGCAGCTTAAACCGACTAGCGGGAGTCCTGGGGGGTGAGCAGTTCTTC.

In this sample, this clone turned up once. This sequence joins TRBV19 and TRBJ1-3; D gene ambiguous. Germline assignment: CDR1 LNHDA and CDR2 SQIVND (reference sequence). This CDR3 spans 17 amino acids. The ends were cut back, 3 bases at V and 0 bases at J, with 15 bases in the middle. Here the CDR3 DNA reads TGTGCCAGTAGTATCGGCGGCGGCGGATACTCTGGAAACACCATATATTTT. It is translated as CASSIGGGGYSGNTIYF.

The V gene is TRBV3-1 (or the pseudogene TRBV3-2), the J gene TRBJ1-2; 8 bases agree with TRBD1. This CDR3 comprises 15 residues. Germline V gene lookup returns CDR1 LGHDT and CDR2 YNNKEL (reference sequence). The V segment lost 5 bases and the J segment 6 bases; nucleotides outside the gene matches: 11. CDR3 DNA: TGTGCCAGCAGCGAGACAGGGGACCTGGGGGATGGCTACACCTTC. This encodes CASSETGDLGDGYTF.

The chain joins TRBV28 to TRBJ2-2, with unresolved D. Germline lookup yields CDR1 MDHEN and CDR2 SYDVKM. Trimming took 2 bases from V and 13 from J, leaving 11 bases between them. This CDR3 has 12 residues. CDR3 sequence (DNA): TGTGCCAGCAGTTTACAGGATTATCGGCTGTTTTTT. Encoded protein: CASSLQDYRLFF. Supplemented by reference TRBV28 and TRBJ2-2, the full variable domain reads DVKVTQSSRYLVKRTGEKVFLECVQDMDHENMFWYRQDPGLGLRLIYFSYDVKMKEKGDIPEGYSVSREKKERFSLILESASTNQTSMYLCASSLQDYRLFFGEGSRLTVL.

CDR3 residues: CSAVGGDSGTDTQYF. The DNA for the CDR3 is TGCAGCGCTGTGGGTGGGGACTCAGGCACAGATACGCAGTATTTT. The chain has TRBV29-1 and TRBJ2-3, with a tentative D call TRBD2 (6 bases). V was clipped by 7 bases and J by 1 base, with 18 bases between them. CDR1 and CDR2 from the germline V gene are SQVTM and ANQGSEA. The CDR3 spans 15 residues.

The rearrangement links TRBV3-1 (or the pseudogene TRBV3-2) to TRBJ1-1; the D gene is possibly TRBD1 (5 bases). Germline loops: CDR1 LGHDT, CDR2 YNNKEL (reference sequence). This CDR3 comprises 13 residues. V lost 1 base and J lost 6, with 9 bases in between. The CDR3 sequence: CASSQAGLPEAFF. CDR3 coding DNA: TGTGCCAGCAGCCAAGCAGGGTTGCCTGAAGCTTTCTTT.

The gene calls are TRBV9 and TRBJ2-4, with a weak D call TRBD2 (6 bases). Deletions cut 4 bases from V and 5 bases from J, with 13 bases between. The CDR3 runs 14 residues. Germline assignment: CDR1 SGDLS and CDR2 YYNGEE. The CDR3 DNA follows: TGTGCCAGCAGCACCCCCGGGGGAGAAAACATTCAGTACTTC. Amino acid sequence: CASSTPGGENIQYF. The entire variable domain, with the rest obtained from reference TRBV9 and TRBJ2-4, is as follows: DSGVTQTPKHLITATGQRVTLRCSPRSGDLSVYWYQQSLDQGLQFLIQYYNGEERAKGNILERFSAQQFPDLHSELNLSSLELGDSALYFCASSTPGGENIQYFGAGTRLSVL.

The rearrangement uses TRBV19 and TRBJ2-7; D remains ambiguous. CDR1 is LNHDA and CDR2 is SQIVND in the germline V gene (reference sequence). Trimming took 2 bases from V and 3 from J, leaving 8 bases between them. The CDR3 sequence is 13 residues long. This CDR3 reads CASSISQDYEQYF. The CDR3 coding sequence is TGTGCCAGTAGTATAAGTCAGGACTACGAGCAGTACTTC.

The J gene is TRBJ2-5, the V gene TRBV5-6; D is uncertain. CDR3 size: 13 residues. Germline V gene sequence: CDR1 SGHDT, CDR2 YYEEEE. V was pared by 4 bases and J by 6 bases, with 13 bases between. The CDR3 coding sequence is TGTGCCAGCAGCCTGGGGTACTTGCAGACCCAGTACTTC. Translated: CASSLGYLQTQYF.

V and J are TRBV24-1 and TRBJ1-1, with D maybe TRBD1 (6 bases). The CDR3 loop spans 14 amino acids. Germline V gene sequence: CDR1 KGHDR, CDR2 SFDVKD. V was trimmed by 7 bases and J by 3 bases, leaving 14 bases between them. The DNA for the CDR3 is TGTGCCACCAGGTCCACCTACAGGGACACTGAAGCTTTCTTT. Translated: CATRSTYRDTEAFF.